This passage covers 28 T cell receptor beta chains from one sample sequenced in a study of T cell repertoires in cytomegalovirus infection. Their cognate antigens are unknown. TCRdb redid the calling of the reads with MiXCR, one entry per CDR3 protein. There are 700,000 to 950,000 distinct CDR3 sequences in the sample; approximately 29% occur only once, and 9.5% to 15% lies in the top ten. Sequencing was performed on cultured CD8+ T cells from PBMCs, taken from culture after CMV antigen stimulation. The receptor set was obtained from a human donor in good health (CMV status not recorded). Some clones in this sample may be carry-over from other donors' samples.

This chain joins TRBV5-1 and TRBJ1-2, with 7 bases matching TRBD1. Germline CDR1 SGHRS, CDR2 YFSETQ. The CDR3 covers 15 residues. J gave up 6 bases and V 1 base, and 9 bases lay outside the gene matches. The CDR3 protein is CASSLPSTGWDGYTF. In nucleotides, the CDR3 is TGCGCCAGCAGCTTGCCCTCGACAGGGTGGGATGGCTACACCTTC.

This clonotype has just a few counts. This sequence joins TRBV5-1 and TRBJ1-1; D possibly corresponds to TRBD1 (5 bases). The V end lost 4 bases, the J end lost 0 bases, and 13 bases lay between the germline ends. In germline, CDR1 is SGHRS, CDR2 YFSETQ. The CDR3 totals 15 residues. The CDR3 DNA reads TGCGCCAGCAGCGGATCGACAGAGATGAACACTGAAGCTTTCTTT. It encodes CASSGSTEMNTEAFF.

The chain employs TRBV6-5 and TRBJ2-3; the match to TRBD2 covers 13 bases. V trimming: 2 bases; J trimming: 6 bases; junction bases outside the gene matches: 2. Germline CDR1 is MNHEY and CDR2 is SVGAGI. The CDR3 runs to 15 residues. The CDR3 protein is CASSYTSGGGDTQYF. The CDR3 nucleotides are TGTGCCAGCAGTTACACTAGCGGGGGGGGGGATACGCAGTATTTT.

Ten or more counts support this clonotype. The chain joins TRBV7-6 to TRBJ1-2, with 7 bases fitting TRBD1. Looked up from germline, CDR1 is SGHVS and CDR2 is FNYEAQ. This CDR3 region has 13 residues. Germline trimming cut 5 bases from V and 6 bases from J; bases unmatched to any gene: 6. The DNA of the CDR3 is TGTGCCAGCAGCGACGAACAGGGGAATGGCTACACCTTC. It codes for CASSDEQGNGYTF.

The CDR3 reads CASSQDMAKETQYF. The CDR3 DNA follows: TGCGCCAGCAGCCAAGATATGGCGAAAGAGACCCAGTACTTC. The J gene is TRBJ2-5, the V gene TRBV4-1; no reliable D call. The CDR3 has 14 residues. The germline V gene encodes CDR1 MGHRA and CDR2 YSYEKL. Trimming pared 0 bases from V and 3 bases from J, leaving 8 bases between.

The genes are TRBV2 and TRBJ2-7; possibly TRBD2 for D (6 bases). Trimming took off 4 bases at V and 5 bases at J, with 9 bases between the two ends. This CDR3 region has 12 residues. Germline V lookup: CDR1 SNHLY, CDR2 FYNNEI. The CDR3 sequence: CASSGGGNEQYF. The CDR3, as DNA: TGTGCCAGCAGTGGCGGAGGGAACGAGCAGTACTTC. The variable domain in full, with the rest retrieved from reference TRBV2 and TRBJ2-7, is EPEVTQTPSHQVTQMGQEVILRCVPISNHLYFYWYRQILGQKVEFLVSFYNNEISEKSEIFDDQFSVERPDGSNFTLKIRSTKLEDSAMYFCASSGGGNEQYFGPGTRLTVT.

Only a few counts were recorded for this clonotype. The V and J genes are TRBV5-5 and TRBJ2-1; 8 nucleotides match TRBD2. This CDR3 is 16 amino acids long. Germline lookup yields CDR1 SGHKS and CDR2 YYEKEE (reference sequence). The trim removed 2 bases at V and 0 bases at J, leaving 4 bases unmatched. The CDR3 DNA reads TGTGCCAGCAGCTTCCTCGGGAGGGACTCCTACAATGAGCAGTTCTTC. This gives the protein CASSFLGRDSYNEQFF. Looking up the rest from reference TRBV5-5 and TRBJ2-1 gives the full variable domain: DAGVTQSPTHLIKTRGQQVTLRCSPISGHKSVSWYQQVLGQGPQFIFQYYEKEERGRGNFPDRFSARQFPNYSSELNVNALLLGDSALYLCASSFLGRDSYNEQFFGPGTRLTVL.

This clonotype came up a few times. The chain joins TRBV2 to TRBJ1-5, with no clear D. Trimming pared 7 bases from V and 4 bases from J, leaving 14 bases between. The CDR3 runs 14 residues. Germline V gene data show CDR1 as SNHLY and CDR2 as FYNNEI. The CDR3 reads CASTLNPRNQPQHF. For the CDR3, the DNA is TGTGCCAGCACCCTAAATCCTCGAAATCAGCCCCAGCATTTT. Drawing the rest from reference TRBV2 and TRBJ1-5, the complete variable domain is EPEVTQTPSHQVTQMGQEVILRCVPISNHLYFYWYRQILGQKVEFLVSFYNNEISEKSEIFDDQFSVERPDGSNFTLKIRSTKLEDSAMYFCASTLNPRNQPQHFGDGTRLSIL.

There are many counts of this clonotype. The CDR3 coding sequence is TGTGCCAGCAGCTCCCAAGAGTGGAACACTGAAGCTTTCTTT. Translating gives CASSSQEWNTEAFF. This rearrangement joins TRBV7-2 to TRBJ1-1, with D uncertain. Germline lookup yields CDR1 SGHTA and CDR2 FQGNSA. CDR3 size: 14 residues. Trimming left V 4 bases short and J 1 base short, with 10 bases between.

This clonotype was counted between two and nine times. CDR3 amino acids: CASSQETLIRSNTGELFF. The CDR3 DNA is TGTGCCAGCAGCCAAGAAACCCTCATTAGATCGAACACCGGGGAGCTGTTTTTT. V and J are TRBV3-1 and TRBJ2-2; D call uncertain. V was shortened by 0 bases and J by 0 bases, with 14 bases between the two germline ends. The germline CDR1 and CDR2 sequences are LGHDT and YNNKEL (reference sequence). The CDR3 covers 18 residues. The full variable domain, in which reference TRBV3-1 and TRBJ2-2 provide the parts outside the CDR3, is DTAVSQTPKYLVTQMGNDKSIKCEQNLGHDTMYWYKQDSKKFLKIMFSYNNKELIINETVPNRFSPKSPDKAHLNLHINSLELGDSAVYFCASSQETLIRSNTGELFFGEGSRLTVL.

The table lists this clonotype with a few counts. The CDR3 nucleotides read TGTGCCAGTCGAGGACCCGGGACACCGAGCTCTGGAAACACCATATATTTT. It codes for CASRGPGTPSSGNTIYF. The chain is built from TRBV12-3 or TRBV12-4 and TRBJ1-3, with TRBD1 as a possible D gene (6 bases). The CDR3 sequence is 17 residues long. The V and J ends lost 9 bases and 0 bases respectively, with 21 bases between them.

Worth noting for this clonotype: Because it lacks the conserved phenylalanine or tryptophan at the end, this CDR3 is likely a read error. The V and J genes are TRBV7-6 and TRBJ2-1; TRBD2 matches 10 bases. The germline V gene encodes CDR1 SGHVS and CDR2 FNYEAQ. With 6 bases clipped from V and 2 bases from J, the junction kept 4 bases outside the gene matches. The CDR3 runs to 15 residues. Here the CDR3 DNA reads TGTGCCAGCAGTCTTACTAGCGGGGCCTACAATGAGCAGTTCTCC. Its protein is CASSLTSGAYNEQFS.

This clonotype was counted ten times or more. The chain joins TRBV7-2 to TRBJ1-5; possibly TRBD1 for D (6 bases). The CDR3 length is 14 residues. V lost 5 bases, J lost 5 bases, and 13 bases lay in between. Looked up from germline, CDR1 is SGHTA and CDR2 is FQGNSA. The chain's CDR3 is CASSQTGLDQPQHF. DNA of the CDR3: TGTGCCAGCAGCCAGACAGGTTTAGATCAGCCCCAGCATTTT.

This clonotype has more than one count but fewer than ten. The chain recombines TRBV9 with TRBJ2-3; TRBD2 matches at 8 bases. After removal of 0 bases from V and 0 bases from J, the junction contained 3 bases not matched to a gene. This CDR3 has 16 amino acids. Germline CDR1 SGDLS, CDR2 YYNGEE. This chain's CDR3 is CASSVAGGSSTDTQYF. In DNA form, the CDR3 reads TGTGCCAGCAGCGTAGCGGGGGGGAGTAGCACAGATACGCAGTATTTT.

This clonotype has more than one count but fewer than ten. The V and J genes are TRBV6-5 and TRBJ2-1; 7 positions agree with TRBD1. V gave up 6 bases and J gave up 2 bases; unmatched junction bases: 7. The germline V gene encodes CDR1 MNHEY and CDR2 SVGAGI. The CDR3 extends over 15 amino acids. In DNA form, the CDR3 reads TGTGCCAGCAGACCCACAGGGGTACCCTACAATGAGCAGTTCTTC. The encoded protein is CASRPTGVPYNEQFF.

The chain combines TRBV2 with TRBJ2-6; D possibly corresponds to TRBD2 (5 bases). Germline loops: CDR1 SNHLY, CDR2 FYNNEI. Trimming pared 8 bases from V and 0 bases from J, leaving 14 bases between. The CDR3 is 16 residues long. As DNA, the CDR3 is TGTGCCAGCTTTCCGGGAACAGACTCTGGGGCCAACGTCCTGACTTTC. Its protein product is CASFPGTDSGANVLTF.

The chain carries TRBV6-2 or TRBV6-3 and TRBJ2-7; 11 bases align to TRBD1. Germline lookup yields CDR1 MNHEY and CDR2 SVGEGT. The CDR3 extends over 15 amino acids. V was pared by 3 bases and J by 3 bases, with 4 bases of the junction left unmatched. CDR3 sequence (DNA): TGTGCCAGCAGTTATTGGGACAGGGGGGTCTACGAGCAGTACTTC. Its protein is CASSYWDRGVYEQYF.

The chain uses TRBV6-2 or TRBV6-3 and TRBJ2-1, with 7 bases that match TRBD1. The germline CDR1 and CDR2 sequences are MNHEY and SVGEGT. With V trimmed by 2 bases and J by 2 bases, 6 bases remained unmatched. The CDR3 covers 16 residues. CDR3 bases: TGTGCCAGCAGTTACAGAGGACAGGCCGCCTACAATGAGCAGTTCTTC. Protein sequence: CASSYRGQAAYNEQFF.

The genes are TRBV12-3 or TRBV12-4 and TRBJ2-3; 10 positions match TRBD2. V shed 6 bases, J shed 1 base, and the junction held 10 bases outside the gene matches. The CDR3 has 17 amino acids. The CDR3 loop reads CASSPGVAGGRTDTQYF. The DNA of the CDR3 is TGTGCCAGCAGCCCGGGCGTAGCGGGGGGCCGCACAGATACGCAGTATTTT.

The chain has TRBV4-1 and TRBJ2-5; D gene ambiguous. This CDR3 is built from 16 residues. CDR1 MGHRA and CDR2 YSYEKL come from the germline V gene. V lost 0 bases to trimming and J lost 1 base, with 12 bases between them. The CDR3 nucleotides read TGCGCCAGCAGCCAAGATCGAATGGGCGTCCAAGAGACCCAGTACTTC. Translating gives CASSQDRMGVQETQYF.

This clonotype was counted between two and nine times. This chain links TRBV2 with TRBJ1-1; tentative D call: TRBD1 (6 bases). The CDR3 contains 16 residues. The V end lost 2 bases, the J end lost 0 bases, and 13 bases lay between the germline ends. CDR1 SNHLY and CDR2 FYNNEI come from the germline V gene. CDR3 coding DNA: TGTGCCAGCAGTGAAAGAAAAGGGGGAGTGAACACTGAAGCTTTCTTT. Its protein product is CASSERKGGVNTEAFF.

This clonotype was observed a few times. The chain recombines TRBV6-1 with TRBJ1-5, with D perhaps matching TRBD1 (6 bases). Germline-derived CDR1 and CDR2 are MNHNS and SASEGT. Trimming removed 4 bases at V and 1 base at J, with 17 bases between. The CDR3 extends over 17 amino acids. CDR3 sequence reads: CASSVRGTMRSNQPQHF. DNA of the CDR3: TGTGCCAGCAGTGTAAGGGGGACAATGAGGAGCAATCAGCCCCAGCATTTT.

This clonotype appeared many times. The V and J genes are TRBV7-8 and TRBJ2-1, with 9 bases that match TRBD2. This CDR3 is 17 amino acids long. V was clipped by 0 bases and J by 2 bases; unmatched bases: 5. The germline V gene has CDR1 SGHVS and CDR2 FQNEAQ. The chain's CDR3 is CASSLAHGGGAYNEQFF. Written as DNA, the CDR3 is TGTGCCAGCAGCTTAGCGCATGGCGGGGGGGCCTACAATGAGCAGTTCTTC.

The rearrangement uses TRBV4-1 and TRBJ2-2; TRBD2 matches at 11 bases. The CDR3 is 17 residues long. V was pared by 0 bases and J by 1 base, with 1 base of the junction left unmatched. Germline-derived CDR1 and CDR2 are MGHRA and YSYEKL. This CDR3 reads CASSQDSGGENTGELFF. In DNA form, the CDR3 reads TGCGCCAGCAGCCAAGATAGCGGGGGGGAGAACACCGGGGAGCTGTTTTTT.

The chain links TRBV7-6 to TRBJ1-4, with D maybe TRBD1 (5 bases). Per the germline V gene, CDR1 is SGHVS and CDR2 is FNYEAQ. The CDR3 runs to 18 residues. Trimming stripped 5 bases from V and 7 bases from J, with 26 bases between. The DNA for the CDR3 is TGTGCCAGCAGCCCCAAAACTTGGGGCAGGGTGGTGGGTGAAAAACTGTTTTTT. This encodes CASSPKTWGRVVGEKLFF.

The rearrangement links TRBV6-6 to TRBJ2-7; D remains unclear. The V gene lost 7 bases and the J gene lost 3 bases, with 7 bases spanning the gap. Germline CDR1 and CDR2: MNHNY and SVGAGI (reference sequence). This CDR3 has 11 residues. CDR3 DNA sequence: TGTGCCAGCATGACCTTCTACGAGCAGTACGTC. It codes for CASMTFYEQYV.

This clonotype was recorded a few times. This rearrangement joins TRBV7-3 to TRBJ2-2, with 8 bases fitting TRBD1. The junction had 12 bases not matched to a gene; V was cut back by 5 bases and J by 1 base. Germline loops: CDR1 SGHTA, CDR2 FQGTGA. This CDR3 is built from 18 residues. CDR3 protein: CASSLTGTGEMNTGELFF. DNA of the CDR3: TGTGCCAGCAGCCTGACTGGGACAGGCGAAATGAACACCGGGGAGCTGTTTTTT.

There are a few counts of this clonotype. V gene TRBV12-3 or TRBV12-4 combines with J gene TRBJ1-2, with TRBD1 matching over 9 bases. V lost 5 bases to trimming and J lost 6 bases; unmatched junction nucleotides: 10. The CDR3 totals 15 residues. CDR3 coding DNA: TGTGCCAGCAGTCCCTCCTTACAGGGGGCGGATGGCTACACCTTC. Its protein is CASSPSLQGADGYTF.